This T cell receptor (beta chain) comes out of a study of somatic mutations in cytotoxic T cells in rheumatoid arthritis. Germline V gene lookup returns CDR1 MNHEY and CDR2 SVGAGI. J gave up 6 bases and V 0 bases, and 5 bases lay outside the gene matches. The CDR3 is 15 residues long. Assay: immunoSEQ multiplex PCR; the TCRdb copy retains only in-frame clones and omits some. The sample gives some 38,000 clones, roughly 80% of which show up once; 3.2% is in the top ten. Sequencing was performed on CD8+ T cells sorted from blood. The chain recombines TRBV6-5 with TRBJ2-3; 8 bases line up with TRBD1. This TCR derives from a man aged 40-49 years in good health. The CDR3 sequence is CASSYSIRGPDTQYF. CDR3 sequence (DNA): TGTGCCAGCAGTTACTCGATCAGGGGGCCCGATACGCAGTATTTT.